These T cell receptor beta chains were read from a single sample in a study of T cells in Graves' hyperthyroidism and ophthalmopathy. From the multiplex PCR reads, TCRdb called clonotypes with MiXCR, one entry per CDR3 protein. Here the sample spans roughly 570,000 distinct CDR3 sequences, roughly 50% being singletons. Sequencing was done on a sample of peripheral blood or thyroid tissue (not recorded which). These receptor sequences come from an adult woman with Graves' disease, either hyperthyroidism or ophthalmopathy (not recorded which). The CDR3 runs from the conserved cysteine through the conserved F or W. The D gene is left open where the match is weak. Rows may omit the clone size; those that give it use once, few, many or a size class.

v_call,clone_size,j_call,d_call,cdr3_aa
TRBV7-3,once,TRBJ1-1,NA,CASSQGGSNTEAFF
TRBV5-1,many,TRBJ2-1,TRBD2,CASSPAAGDPNEQFF
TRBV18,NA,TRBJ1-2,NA,CASSGQHTDYGYTF
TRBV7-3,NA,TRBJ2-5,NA,CASSLVAGDRQETQYF
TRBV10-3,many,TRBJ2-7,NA,CAIGNPSSYEQYF
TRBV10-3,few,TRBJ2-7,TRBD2,CAISGELAGGNEQYF
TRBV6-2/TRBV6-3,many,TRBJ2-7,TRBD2,CASSLRGSGRPYEQYF
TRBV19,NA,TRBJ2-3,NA,CASSPSVGRTDTQYF
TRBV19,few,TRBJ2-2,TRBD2,CAISSGSGNTGELFF
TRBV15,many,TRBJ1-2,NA,CATSRDGGAYGYTF
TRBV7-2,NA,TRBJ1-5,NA,CASSSETFTNQPQHF
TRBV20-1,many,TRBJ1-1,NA,CSASLGSGNTEAFF
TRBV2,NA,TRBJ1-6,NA,CASSYSRQTNSPLHF
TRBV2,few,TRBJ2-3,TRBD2,CASSRPGLAGSDTQYF
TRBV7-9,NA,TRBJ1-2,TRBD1,CASSSMEGANYGYTF
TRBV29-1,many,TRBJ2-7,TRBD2,CSVGLAEYEQYF
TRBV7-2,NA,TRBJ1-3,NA,CASSSRGPSGNTIYF
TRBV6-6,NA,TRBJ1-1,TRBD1,CASSARQGRSPEAFF
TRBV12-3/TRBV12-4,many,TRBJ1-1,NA,CASSLGIVGAFF
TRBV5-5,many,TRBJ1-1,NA,CASSKPAHRKGEAGAFF
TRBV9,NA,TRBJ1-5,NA,CASSVDSGQPQHF
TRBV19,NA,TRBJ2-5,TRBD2,CASSTGTSGSQETQYF
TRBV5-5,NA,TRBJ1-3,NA,CASSLAGSQGGNTIYF
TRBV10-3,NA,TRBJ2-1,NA,CAISGTAGSNYYNEQFF
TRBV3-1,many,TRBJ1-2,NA,CASSQDRRRSYGYTF
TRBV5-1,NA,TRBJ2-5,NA,CASSNGADTQYF
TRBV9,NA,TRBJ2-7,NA,CASSVAYRGGEQYF
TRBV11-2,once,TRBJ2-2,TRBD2,CASSLAGLAGSGELFF
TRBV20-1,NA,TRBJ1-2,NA,CSVRGIVELSNYGYTF
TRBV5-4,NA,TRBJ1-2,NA,CATTPRWDYGYTF
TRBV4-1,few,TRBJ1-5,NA,CASSPLWGGGVLRANQPQHF
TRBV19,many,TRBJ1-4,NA,CASSPRPTEKLFF
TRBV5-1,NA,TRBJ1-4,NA,CASSLGEGVNEKLFF
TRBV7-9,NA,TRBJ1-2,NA,CASSSKSTGPVYGYTF
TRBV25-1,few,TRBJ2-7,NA,CASSRWRGLYEQYF
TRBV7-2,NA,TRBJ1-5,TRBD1,CASSSVQGANQPQHF